The sequence of this T cell receptor (beta chain) was determined in a study of early T cells in non-severe SARS-CoV-2 infection. TCRdb processed the 5' RACE reads anew with MiXCR; each CDR3 protein has one entry. The table lists 100,000 to 120,000 distinct CDR3 sequences, 9.5% to 13% of them singletons. This clonotype was picked up a small number of times. The V end was cut by 4 bases, the J end by 0 bases, with 9 bases between. CDR1 is SGHKS and CDR2 is YYEKEE in the germline V gene (reference sequence). This CDR3 is built from 14 residues. The gene calls are TRBV5-5 and TRBJ2-3; unclear D gene. Sequencing was performed on whole blood. This clonotype was sampled from an adult who was a healthcare worker with PCR-confirmed SARS-CoV-2 infection or an uninfected control (not recorded which). The CDR3 is CASSRIPSTDTQYF. The DNA of the CDR3 is TGTGCCAGCAGCCGCATCCCTAGCACAGATACGCAGTATTTT.